This T cell receptor beta chain came from a study of T cell responses to AZD1222 COVID-19 vaccine. Overall study findings and caveats: Rises in breadth and depth of Spike-specific TCRs came after two AZD1222 doses.

Libraries were prepared by immunoSEQ multiplex PCR; TCRdb keeps only in-frame clonotypes and omits some of them. The table shows about 160,000 clones, with over 75% occurring only once. The CDR3 runs to 15 residues. In germline, CDR1 is SGDLS, CDR2 YYNGEE. V lost 4 bases, J lost 3 bases, and 17 bases lay in between. About this clone: Antigen specificity is unknown.

This TCR was sampled from an adult who received the AZD1222 COVID-19 vaccine. The sequences come from peripheral blood, collected 28 days after the second AZD1222 dose. The chain links TRBV9 to TRBJ2-7, with D perhaps TRBD1 or TRBD2 (7 bases each). The DNA of the CDR3 is TGTGCCAGCAGCCTTACCGCAGGGGGGGACTACGAGCAGTACTTC. The encoded protein is CASSLTAGGDYEQYF.